The present entry profiles one TCR beta chain with its context. V gave up 7 bases and J gave up 4 bases, with 10 bases separating them. This CDR3 region has 12 residues. Germline V CDR1 and CDR2: LGHNA, YNFKEQ. Data came from immunoSEQ multiplex PCR; TCRdb stores just in-frame clones and leaves some out. Of approximately 160,000 clones in the sample, around 78% were seen once. This sample is drawn from a study of blood T cell repertoires in COVID-19. What was sequenced was PBMCs or T cells enriched from blood (not recorded which). This TCR came from a woman in her forties or fifties who had recovered from COVID-19. This rearrangement joins TRBV4-2 to TRBJ2-5; tentatively, D is TRBD2 (7 bases). CDR3 coding DNA: TGTGCCAGCAAAGGGGGGGGAGAGACCCAGTACTTC. Amino acids: CASKGGGETQYF.